The subject of this entry is one TCR beta chain. No antigen is known for it. This sample is part of a study of shared clonotypes between healthy human individuals. Across the study: Each donor's CD4 naive and CD4 memory cells filled three plates apiece, CD8 naive two, and CD8 memory one.

Study results and caveats: Among donors, clonotype sharing was expected to be affected by sequencing depth. As a rule, naive subsets had a larger estimated richness than memory subsets. The study found approximately 5% of naive CD4 clonotypes shared across a few donors.

The CDR3 spans 15 residues. The V and J ends lost 6 bases and 5 bases, in that order; junction bases with no gene match: 7. Germline V gene lookup returns CDR1 MDHEN and CDR2 SYDVKM. Data came from immunoSEQ multiplex PCR; TCRdb stores just in-frame clones and leaves some out. The sample lists under 650,000 clones; almost 97% were seen once. Sample: naive CD4+ T cells sorted from blood. Stated subset: CD45RA+ positively selected. The chain joins TRBV28 to TRBJ1-1, with TRBD1 matching over 12 bases. The TCR sequence derives from a woman aged 25 to 39 in good health. The CDR3 protein is CASRPSGQGATEAFF. In nucleotides, the CDR3 is TGTGCCAGCAGACCATCGGGACAGGGGGCGACTGAAGCTTTCTTT. The variable domain in full, completed from reference TRBV28 and TRBJ1-1, reads DVKVTQSSRYLVKRTGEKVFLECVQDMDHENMFWYRQDPGLGLRLIYFSYDVKMKEKGDIPEGYSVSREKKERFSLILESASTNQTSMYLCASRPSGQGATEAFFGQGTRLTVV.